The 20 T cell receptor beta chains reported below all come from one sample, sequenced in a study of shared clonotypes between healthy human individuals (dated by TCRdb to the early 2020s). The method was the immunoSEQ multiplex PCR assay. Not all clones reach the TCRdb copy of this immuneACCESS table, which keeps in-frame sequences only. Checked studies attribute under half of the gap to unresolved V genes and leave the rest unexplained. Within this sample are some 320,000 clones, with roughly 84% of them counted one time only. The ten top clones hold 16% of the sample. Material for sequencing was memory CD8+ T cells sorted from blood. The cell subset or site label on this specimen signifies: CD45RO+ cells pooled with CCR7-negative TemRA cells. All receptors derive from a young man in good health.

CDR3 amino acids: CASSLLLSPGYEQYF. The CDR3 bases are TGTGCCAGCAGCTTACTCCTGAGCCCCGGATACGAGCAGTACTTC. The gene calls are TRBV7-2 and TRBJ2-7; D remains ambiguous. Germline CDR1 SGHTA, CDR2 FQGNSA. V was pared by 2 bases and J by 4 bases, with 15 bases between. This CDR3 is built from 15 residues. Variable domain in full (rest from reference TRBV7-2 and TRBJ2-7): GAGVSQSPSNKVTEKGKDVELRCDPISGHTALYWYRQSLGQGLEFLIYFQGNSAPDKSGLPSDRFSAERTGGSVSTLTIQRTQQEDSAVYLCASSLLLSPGYEQYFGPGTRLTVT.

The sample holds one count of this clone. The rearrangement uses TRBV27 and TRBJ2-1, with TRBD1 as a possible D gene (6 bases). Germline CDR1 MNHEY, CDR2 SMNVEV (reference sequence). The CDR3 is made up of 17 amino acids. The V gene lost 0 bases and the J gene lost 1 base, with 13 bases spanning the gap. The CDR3 protein is CASSLSGAWGSYNEQFF. In DNA, the CDR3 is TGTGCCAGCAGTTTATCGGGGGCTTGGGGGTCCTACAATGAGCAGTTCTTC.

This chain links TRBV30 with TRBJ2-2; D is uncertain. Germline CDR1 is GTSNPN and CDR2 is SVGIG (reference sequence). This CDR3 has 13 residues. Trimming pared 2 bases from V and 5 bases from J, leaving 9 bases between. The CDR3 loop is CAWSSLGTGELFF. The CDR3 nucleotides are TGTGCCTGGAGTTCCCTGGGGACCGGGGAGCTGTTTTTT.

This clone came up a few times. This CDR3 is CAISELVGDGELFF. The DNA of the CDR3 is TGTGCCATCAGTGAACTTGTCGGGGACGGGGAGCTGTTTTTT. V gene TRBV10-3 combines with J gene TRBJ2-2; D perhaps matches TRBD2 (5 bases). The CDR3 contains 14 residues. CDR1 and CDR2 (germline): ENHRY, SYGVKD. Trimming took off 3 bases at V and 7 bases at J, with 12 bases between the two ends.

The V and J genes are TRBV11-2 and TRBJ2-7; 7 bases map to TRBD1. The CDR3 sequence is 12 residues long. In germline, CDR1 is SGHAT, CDR2 FQNNGV. The V and J ends lost 5 bases and 6 bases, in that order; junction bases with no gene match: 4. The CDR3 DNA sequence: TGTGCCAGCAGCCATACAGGGGTCGAGCAGTACTTC. As protein: CASSHTGVEQYF.

This clone was seen a few times. The rearrangement joins TRBV10-3 to TRBJ1-2; no reliable D call. V was trimmed by 3 bases and J by 6 bases, leaving 17 bases between them. Germline V gives CDR1 ENHRY, CDR2 SYGVKD. This CDR3 has 15 amino acids. The DNA of the CDR3 is TGTGCCATCAGTGATAGTTTCGGCCGTCTCGATGGCTACACCTTC. It encodes CAISDSFGRLDGYTF.

The chain combines TRBV4-3 with TRBJ2-6; D gene uncertain. The CDR3 is 16 residues long. From germline, CDR1 is LGHNA and CDR2 YSLEER. Trimming removed 1 base from V and 1 base from J, with 8 bases in between. This chain's CDR3 is CASSQGMVSGANVLTF. CDR3 sequence (DNA): TGCGCCAGCAGCCAAGGGATGGTATCTGGGGCCAACGTCCTGACTTTC.

CDR3 protein: CASSQVGTPEQYF. The CDR3 DNA follows: TGCGCCAGCAGCCAAGTCGGGACACCCGAGCAGTACTTC. The gene calls are TRBV4-1 and TRBJ2-7; perhaps TRBD1 as D (6 bases). Germline V CDR1 and CDR2: MGHRA, YSYEKL. With 1 base removed from V and 6 bases from J, the gap between germline ends came to 10 bases. This CDR3 region has 13 residues.

V is TRBV12-5 and J is TRBJ2-3, with a possible D match to TRBD1 (5 bases). The CDR3 totals 15 residues. Trimming cost V 6 bases and J 2 bases, with 15 bases left between them. The germline V gene encodes CDR1 LGHNT and CDR2 FRNRAP. The CDR3 nucleotides read TGTGCTAGTGGAAAGCTGGGGCGTTACACAGATACGCAGTATTTT. Amino acid sequence: CASGKLGRYTDTQYF.

Concerning this clone: One junction end does not reproduce the germline sequence, and a read error may be involved. The chain has TRBV5-6 and TRBJ1-4; 8 bases match TRBD1. Germline V gene lookup returns CDR1 SGHDT and CDR2 YYEEEE. This CDR3 is built from 12 residues. The CDR3 DNA follows: TGTGCCAGCAGCTTGTCAGGGGGCGCATTTATTTTT. This codes for CASSLSGGAFIF.

As to this clone: This sample includes further DNA sequences coding for the same CDR3. The V and J genes are TRBV6-1 and TRBJ2-5, with 11 nucleotides matching TRBD1. In germline, CDR1 is MNHNS, CDR2 SASEGT. This CDR3 has 13 amino acids. J lost 5 bases, V lost 8 bases, and 4 bases had no gene match. DNA for the CDR3: TGTGCCAGCCGAGGGACAGGGGGGGAGACCCAGTACTTC. Translating gives CASRGTGGETQYF.

The V and J genes are TRBV27 and TRBJ1-5; a possible D gene is TRBD1 (5 bases). Trimming took off 3 bases at V and 4 bases at J, with 16 bases between the two ends. Germline CDR1 is MNHEY and CDR2 is SMNVEV (reference sequence). This CDR3 has 16 amino acids. The CDR3 nucleotides read TGTGCCAGCAGTTTTCAGGGCGTATCGGGTAATCAGCCCCAGCATTTT. Residues: CASSFQGVSGNQPQHF.

This chain joins TRBV18 and TRBJ2-7, with a tentative D call TRBD1 (6 bases). The V end was cut by 1 base, the J end by 0 bases, with 19 bases between. The CDR3 is 18 amino acids. Germline CDR1 reads KGHSH; CDR2 reads LQKENI. CDR3 nucleotide sequence: TGTGCCAGCTCACCACGGGGACACTGGAGGCCCTTCTCCTACGAGCAGTACTTC. Translated: CASSPRGHWRPFSYEQYF.

The rearrangement joins TRBV30 to TRBJ2-5; 8 nucleotides match TRBD1. After removal of 1 base from V and 5 bases from J, the junction contained 9 bases not matched to a gene. CDR1 GTSNPN and CDR2 SVGIG come from the germline V gene (reference sequence). This CDR3 region has 15 residues. CDR3 region: CAWSERAGGWETQYF. The DNA for the CDR3 is TGTGCCTGGAGTGAACGGGCAGGGGGCTGGGAGACCCAGTACTTC.

The chain joins TRBV4-3 to TRBJ2-1, with D uncertain. Germline-derived CDR1 and CDR2 are LGHNA and YSLEER. CDR3 length: 16 amino acids. V was shortened by 0 bases and J by 7 bases, with 16 bases between the two germline ends. The CDR3 coding sequence is TGCGCCAGCAGCCAAGATTGGGCAGGTAGTTTAAATGAGCAGTTCTTC. Translating gives CASSQDWAGSLNEQFF.

This clone occurred once. The chain is built from TRBV7-9 and TRBJ2-2; D is uncertain. This CDR3 has 12 amino acids. The V gene's germline CDR1 is SEHNR and CDR2 FQNEAQ (reference sequence). The ends were cut back, 6 bases at V and 6 bases at J, with 8 bases in the middle. The CDR3 loop reads CASSQRPGELFF. CDR3 coding DNA: TGTGCCAGCAGTCAGCGTCCCGGGGAGCTGTTTTTT.

The chain employs TRBV27 and TRBJ2-7; TRBD1 aligns across 8 bases. Germline CDR1 and CDR2: MNHEY and SMNVEV (reference sequence). The CDR3 spans 14 residues. V lost 7 bases, J lost 4 bases, and 9 bases stayed unmatched. CDR3 in amino acids: CASTATGEFYEQYF. CDR3 DNA: TGTGCCAGCACCGCGACAGGGGAGTTTTACGAGCAGTACTTC.

CDR3 residues: CASSDEGYGYTF. The CDR3 DNA reads as TGTGCCAGCAGCGACGAGGGTTATGGCTACACCTTC. The chain carries TRBV7-9 and TRBJ1-2; D is ambiguous. Trimming cost V 5 bases and J 5 bases, with 9 bases left between them. Germline loops: CDR1 SEHNR, CDR2 FQNEAQ (reference sequence). This CDR3 has 12 residues. Complete variable domain (other parts from reference TRBV7-9 and TRBJ1-2): DTGVSQNPRHKITKRGQNVTFRCDPISEHNRLYWYRQTLGQGPEFLTYFQNEAQLEKSRLLSDRFSAERPKGSFSTLEIQRTEQGDSAMYLCASSDEGYGYTFGSGTRLTVV.

Points on this clone: Distinct nucleotide sequences in the sample also encode this CDR3. The CDR3 region is CASSIGYEQYF. DNA of the CDR3: TGTGCCAGTAGTATCGGATACGAGCAGTACTTC. The chain uses TRBV19 and TRBJ2-7; D uncertain. V was cut by 3 bases and J by 4 bases, with 4 bases left in between. There are 11 residues in the CDR3. The germline V gene has CDR1 LNHDA and CDR2 SQIVND (reference sequence).

The genes are TRBV9 and TRBJ1-6, with D unclear. V shed 3 bases and J shed 6 bases, with 4 bases lying between them. The CDR3 has 12 amino acids. Germline V lookup: CDR1 SGDLS, CDR2 YYNGEE. CDR3 sequence reads: CASSATNSPLHF. CDR3 DNA sequence: TGTGCCAGCAGCGCGACTAATTCACCCCTCCACTTT.